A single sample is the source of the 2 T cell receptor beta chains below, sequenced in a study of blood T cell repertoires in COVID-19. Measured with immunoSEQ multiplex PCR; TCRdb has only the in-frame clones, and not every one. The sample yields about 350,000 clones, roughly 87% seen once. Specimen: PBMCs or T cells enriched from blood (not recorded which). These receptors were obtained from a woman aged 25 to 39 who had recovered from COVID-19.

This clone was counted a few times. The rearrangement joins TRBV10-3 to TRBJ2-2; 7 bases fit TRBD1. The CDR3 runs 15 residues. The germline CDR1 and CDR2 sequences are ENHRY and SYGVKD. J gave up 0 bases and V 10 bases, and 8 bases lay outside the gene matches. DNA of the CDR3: TGTGCCACAGGAACAGGGGTAGCGAACACCGGGGAGCTGTTTTTT. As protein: CATGTGVANTGELFF.

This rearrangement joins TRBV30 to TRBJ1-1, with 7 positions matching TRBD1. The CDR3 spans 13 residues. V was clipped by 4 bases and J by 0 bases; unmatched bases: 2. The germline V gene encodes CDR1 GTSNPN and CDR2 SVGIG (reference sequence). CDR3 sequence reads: CAWKGQMNTEAFF. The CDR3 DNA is TGTGCCTGGAAGGGACAGATGAACACTGAAGCTTTCTTT.